Following are 21 T cell receptor beta chains from one sample sequenced in a study of HIV-infected patients and healthy controls. cDNA was made from about 500 ng RNA using alpha and beta constant primers. Using multiplexing indices, alpha and beta chain libraries were generated apart by chain-specific third strand synthesis. TCRdb fed the 5' RACE reads into MiXCR, producing one record per CDR3 protein. The sample records 15,000 to 20,000 distinct CDR3 sequences, around 10% being singletons. No cell fractionation was done, so the repertoire covers all unsorted peripheral blood T cells. The sample comprised blood. These receptor sequences come from an adult in good health.

This clonotype has a count of ten or more. V usage is TRBV12-3 or TRBV12-4 and J usage is TRBJ2-7; no definite D call. The CDR3 has 15 residues. V was cut by 8 bases and J by 1 base, with 18 bases left in between. In nucleotides, the CDR3 is TGTGCCAGCCCCAAGGGCTCAGTTATGTCCTACGAGCAGTACTTC. Translating gives CASPKGSVMSYEQYF.

In its sample, this clonotype was seen many times. CDR3 sequence: CSVVGGFGFKNIQYF. In DNA form, the CDR3 reads TGCAGCGTTGTGGGGGGATTTGGCTTCAAAAACATTCAGTACTTC. The chain combines TRBV29-1 with TRBJ2-4; possible D gene TRBD2, 6 bases. V was cut by 4 bases and J by 3 bases, with 16 bases left in between. The germline V gene has CDR1 SQVTM and CDR2 ANQGSEA. The CDR3 totals 15 residues.

This clonotype has a single count. For the CDR3, the DNA is TGTGCCAGTATTCCAGGGGGCTGGTGGGAGGGCCAAGCCGGGGAGCTGTTTTTT. Protein product: CASIPGGWWEGQAGELFF. This chain links TRBV19 with TRBJ2-2; TRBD1 is a possible D gene (8 bases). V was trimmed by 7 bases and J by 6 bases, leaving 27 bases between them. The CDR3 is made up of 18 amino acids. The germline V gene encodes CDR1 LNHDA and CDR2 SQIVND (reference sequence).

The chain combines TRBV5-1 with TRBJ2-5, with D tentatively TRBD1 (6 bases). CDR1 and CDR2 from the germline V gene are SGHRS and YFSETQ. The length of the CDR3 is 14 residues. V lost 5 bases to trimming and J lost 3 bases, with 14 bases between them. The CDR3, as DNA: TGCGCCAGCAGTACAGGGCCCTCAGAAGAGACCCAGTACTTC. Translated: CASSTGPSEETQYF.

This clonotype was seen only a few times. The rearrangement joins TRBV7-3 to TRBJ2-3, with TRBD1 matching over 7 bases. The J segment lost 0 bases and the V segment lost 5 bases, leaving 11 bases of the junction unmatched. The CDR3 length is 17 residues. From germline, CDR1 is SGHTA and CDR2 FQGTGA. The CDR3: CASSLGTADTSTDTQYF. The CDR3 DNA is TGTGCCAGCAGCCTGGGGACAGCCGATACTAGCACAGATACGCAGTATTTT.

This clonotype has a count of ten or more. The chain has TRBV5-1 and TRBJ2-3; no reliable D call. The V end was cut by 0 bases, the J end by 1 base, with 6 bases between. Germline V lookup: CDR1 SGHRS, CDR2 YFSETQ. This CDR3 comprises 14 residues. The CDR3 spells CASSLAWGTDTQYF. CDR3 DNA: TGCGCCAGCAGCTTGGCATGGGGCACAGATACGCAGTATTTT.

This clonotype has only a few counts. The chain combines TRBV30 with TRBJ2-2; D possibly corresponds to TRBD1 (6 bases). The CDR3 spans 13 residues. Germline-derived CDR1 and CDR2 are GTSNPN and SVGIG (reference sequence). V gave up 7 bases and J gave up 2 bases, with 11 bases separating them. CDR3 sequence: CASGTPNTGELFF. CDR3 DNA sequence: TGTGCCTCCGGGACACCCAACACCGGGGAGCTGTTTTTT.

This clonotype was counted at least ten times. The DNA of the CDR3 is TGTGCCAGCAGCCAAGGTCTAGTTACAGATACGCAGTATTTT. The encoded protein is CASSQGLVTDTQYF. V gene TRBV3-1 combines with J gene TRBJ2-3; D unclear. Germline-derived CDR1 and CDR2 are LGHDT and YNNKEL (reference sequence). CDR3 size: 14 residues. V lost 1 base and J 3 bases, leaving 8 bases between the germline ends.

This clonotype has a count of ten or more. The chain recombines TRBV7-2 with TRBJ2-7, with TRBD2 identical over 8 bases. V lost 0 bases to trimming and J lost 2 bases; unmatched junction nucleotides: 0. The CDR3 length is 14 residues. Germline values: CDR1 SGHTA, CDR2 FQGNSA. This CDR3 reads CASSLAGLAYEQYF. The CDR3 DNA reads as TGTGCCAGCAGCTTAGCGGGACTAGCCTACGAGCAGTACTTC.

This clonotype was recorded many times. V is TRBV2 and J is TRBJ2-4; D gene unclear. This CDR3 contains 14 residues. V gave up 7 bases and J gave up 1 base, with 11 bases separating them. The germline gives CDR1 SNHLY, CDR2 FYNNEI. The CDR3 bases are TGTGCCAGCAAAACCGTCGTGGCCAAAAACATTCAGTACTTC. The encoded protein is CASKTVVAKNIQYF.

This clonotype was seen many times. V and J are TRBV19 and TRBJ1-2; 10 nucleotides align to TRBD1. Germline CDR1 LNHDA, CDR2 SQIVND (reference sequence). The CDR3 runs 15 residues. V lost 2 bases, J lost 9 bases, and 9 bases stayed unmatched. CDR3 nucleotide sequence: TGTGCCAGTAGTATATCCCCGCTGGGACAGGGGAGCTACACCTTC. It specifies CASSISPLGQGSYTF.

This clonotype was observed at least ten times. V usage is TRBV6-5 and J usage is TRBJ2-3; 14 nucleotides match TRBD2. CDR3 length equals 17 residues. The V gene end was trimmed by 2 bases and the J gene end by 1 base; junction bases not matched to a gene: 2. The germline gives CDR1 MNHEY, CDR2 SVGAGI. The CDR3, as DNA: TGTGCCAGCAGTTACGGACTAGCGGGAGGAGGCACAGATACGCAGTATTTT. It codes for CASSYGLAGGGTDTQYF.

This clonotype was counted at least ten times. The chain combines TRBV27 with TRBJ2-1; 7 positions match TRBD1. This CDR3 has 16 residues. The junction had 10 bases not matched to a gene; V was cut back by 1 base and J by 7 bases. CDR1 MNHEY and CDR2 SMNVEV come from the germline V gene (reference sequence). The CDR3 sequence: CASSLWTGGLWNEQFF. Written as DNA, the CDR3 is TGTGCCAGCAGTTTATGGACAGGCGGTTTATGGAATGAGCAGTTCTTC.

There are many counts of this clonotype. The chain has TRBV6-4 and TRBJ2-1; D is undetermined. This CDR3 comprises 14 residues. Germline V CDR1 and CDR2: MRHNA, SNTAGT. V shed 1 base and J shed 5 bases, with 9 bases lying between them. CDR3 sequence: CASSDLGSNNEQFF. The CDR3 bases are TGTGCCAGCAGTGACTTGGGATCTAACAATGAGCAGTTCTTC.

Ten or more counts support this clonotype. The CDR3 DNA reads TGTGCCAGCAGCCAGGAAGGGACAGGGCTAAAAGAGACCCAGTACTTC. Translated, it gives CASSQEGTGLKETQYF. J is TRBJ2-5 and V is TRBV4-2, with 9 bases lining up with TRBD1. Germline CDR1 reads LGHNA; CDR2 reads YNFKEQ. The CDR3 has 16 amino acids. The V segment lost 3 bases and the J segment 3 bases; nucleotides outside the gene matches: 8.

The V gene is TRBV7-2, the J gene TRBJ2-3, with no clear D. CDR3 length equals 15 residues. The germline gives CDR1 SGHTA, CDR2 FQGNSA. The V end lost 5 bases, the J end lost 0 bases, and 12 bases lay between the germline ends. The CDR3 coding sequence is TGTGCCAGCAGCCCCCAAGTGTCTAGCACAGATACGCAGTATTTT. Amino acids: CASSPQVSSTDTQYF.

This clonotype came up many times. This chain uses TRBV20-1 with TRBJ2-3; 7 bases map to TRBD2. The germline CDR1 and CDR2 sequences are DFQATT and SNEGSKA (reference sequence). This CDR3 is built from 13 residues. The ends lost 6 bases at V and 7 bases at J; junction bases unmatched: 10. The CDR3 loop is CSAVVGGPYTQYF. The CDR3 coding sequence is TGCAGTGCCGTGGTGGGAGGGCCATATACGCAGTATTTT.

By share of the sample, this clonotype is medium-sized (0.01 to 0.1%). The chain employs TRBV4-1 and TRBJ2-1; TRBD2 agrees at 9 bases. Germline V gene data show CDR1 as MGHRA and CDR2 as YSYEKL. J was trimmed by 1 base and V by 5 bases; bases with no gene match: 15. CDR3 length equals 19 residues. The CDR3 spells CASSAGLALTRGSYNEQFF. The CDR3 region has the DNA TGCGCCAGCAGCGCGGGACTAGCACTCACTCGGGGATCCTACAATGAGCAGTTCTTC.

By proportion, this clonotype is medium-sized. The chain employs TRBV4-3 and TRBJ2-5; tentatively, D is TRBD1 (5 bases). CDR3 length: 15 amino acids. Between the trimmed V and J ends, which lost 1 base and 1 base, there was a span of 10 bases. Germline CDR1 reads LGHNA; CDR2 reads YSLEER. In DNA, the CDR3 is TGCGCCAGCAGCCAAGGGGCAGGGCCCCAAGAGACCCAGTACTTC. This translates into CASSQGAGPQETQYF.

This chain connects TRBV7-9 to TRBJ2-7; 7 bases agree with TRBD1. CDR3 length: 13 amino acids. Unmatched junction bases numbered 4, after V lost 2 bases and J lost 6 bases. Germline V gene sequence: CDR1 SEHNR, CDR2 FQNEAQ (reference sequence). The CDR3 DNA sequence: TGTGCCAGCAGCTTATTGGGACAGAGCGAGCAGTACTTC. This sequence encodes CASSLLGQSEQYF.

This clonotype was seen repeatedly, ten times or more. V usage is TRBV5-6 and J usage is TRBJ1-1, with TRBD1 as a possible D gene (5 bases). Germline V gene data show CDR1 as SGHDT and CDR2 as YYEEEE. V lost 5 bases to trimming and J lost 5 bases, with 10 bases between them. CDR3 length: 12 amino acids. The CDR3 DNA reads as TGTGCCAGCAGTTCCAGGGTGACTGAAGCTTTCTTT. This gives the protein CASSSRVTEAFF.